Listed below are T cell receptor beta chains from one sample, sequenced in a study of T cells in Graves' hyperthyroidism and ophthalmopathy. TCRdb re-called the multiplex PCR reads through MiXCR, storing one row per CDR3 protein. This sample has under 350,000 distinct CDR3 sequences, with less than 15% found just once. The sequenced sample was blood. All receptors derive from a woman aged 25 to 45 with Graves' hyperthyroidism that later progressed to Graves' ophthalmopathy. The CDR3 runs from the conserved cysteine through the conserved F or W. The D gene is left open where the match is weak. Rows may omit the clone size; those that give it use once, few, many or a size class.

D gene: TRBD2; clone size: .; J gene: TRBJ2-2; V gene: TRBV9; CDR3 protein: CASSTRTSGSTGELFF; CDR3 DNA: TGTGCCAGCAGCACCCGGACTAGCGGGAGCACCGGGGAGCTGTTTTTT
D gene: TRBD2; clone size: many; J gene: TRBJ2-1; V gene: TRBV6-2/TRBV6-3; CDR3 protein: CASSYRAGASIGNEQFF; CDR3 DNA: TGTGCCAGCAGTTACCGAGCGGGAGCATCGATAGGGAATGAGCAGTTCTTC
D gene: .; clone size: .; J gene: TRBJ1-4; V gene: TRBV4-1; CDR3 protein: CASSQEWIGRSGTGPNEKLFF; CDR3 DNA: TGCGCCAGCAGCCAAGAATGGATTGGTAGGTCTGGTACCGGTCCTAATGAAAAACTGTTTTTT
D gene: TRBD2; clone size: .; J gene: TRBJ2-1; V gene: TRBV9; CDR3 protein: CASSVGPASGSNEQFF; CDR3 DNA: TGTGCCAGCAGCGTAGGACCGGCTAGCGGGAGCAATGAGCAGTTCTTC
D gene: .; clone size: many; J gene: TRBJ1-6; V gene: TRBV24-1; CDR3 protein: CATPREEDSPLHF; CDR3 DNA: TGTGCCACACCCAGGGAGGAAGATTCACCCCTCCACTTT
D gene: .; clone size: few; J gene: TRBJ1-5; V gene: TRBV7-2; CDR3 protein: CASQATHPYSNQPQHF; CDR3 DNA: TGTGCCAGCCAGGCGACCCACCCTTATAGCAATCAGCCCCAGCATTTT
D gene: TRBD1; clone size: many; J gene: TRBJ1-5; V gene: TRBV2; CDR3 protein: CASTGQGGNQPQHF; CDR3 DNA: TGTGCCAGTACGGGACAGGGAGGCAATCAGCCCCAGCATTTT
D gene: .; clone size: .; J gene: TRBJ2-7; V gene: TRBV2; CDR3 protein: CASDPRQNYEQYF; CDR3 DNA: TGTGCCAGTGATCCTCGACAGAACTACGAGCAGTACTTC
D gene: .; clone size: many; J gene: TRBJ2-7; V gene: TRBV27; CDR3 protein: CASSSQGESPYEQYF; CDR3 DNA: TGTGCCAGCAGTTCCCAGGGCGAAAGCCCCTACGAGCAGTACTTC
D gene: .; clone size: .; J gene: TRBJ2-7; V gene: TRBV28; CDR3 protein: CASTSPGTTYEQYF; CDR3 DNA: TGTGCCAGCACGTCGCCCGGGACAACCTACGAGCAGTACTTC
D gene: TRBD1; clone size: few; J gene: TRBJ2-7; V gene: TRBV3-1; CDR3 protein: CASSAGTAIGEQYF; CDR3 DNA: TGTGCCAGCAGCGCCGGGACAGCGATAGGCGAGCAGTACTTC
D gene: TRBD2; clone size: .; J gene: TRBJ2-7; V gene: TRBV13; CDR3 protein: CASSRTSGIRSYEQYF; CDR3 DNA: TGTGCCAGCAGCCGGACTAGCGGGATCCGGTCCTACGAGCAGTACTTC
D gene: TRBD2; clone size: many; J gene: TRBJ2-7; V gene: TRBV30; CDR3 protein: CAYKTGGPGSSYEQYF; CDR3 DNA: TGTGCCTACAAGACGGGGGGGCCAGGGAGCTCCTACGAGCAGTACTTC
D gene: .; clone size: many; J gene: TRBJ1-2; V gene: TRBV28; CDR3 protein: CASSLYSGWVVGYTF; CDR3 DNA: TGTGCCAGCAGTTTATACTCCGGATGGGTTGTAGGCTACACCTTC
D gene: TRBD1; clone size: many; J gene: TRBJ2-1; V gene: TRBV12-3/TRBV12-4; CDR3 protein: CASQNPGQSSYNEQFF; CDR3 DNA: TGTGCCAGCCAGAATCCGGGACAGAGCTCCTACAATGAGCAGTTCTTC
D gene: .; clone size: few; J gene: TRBJ2-1; V gene: TRBV19; CDR3 protein: CASSRGTASFNEQFF; CDR3 DNA: TGTGCCAGTAGTAGAGGGACCGCTTCCTTCAATGAGCAGTTCTTC
D gene: .; clone size: .; J gene: TRBJ2-1; V gene: TRBV20-1; CDR3 protein: CSAEGLNYNEQFF; CDR3 DNA: TGCAGTGCTGAGGGACTCAATTACAATGAGCAGTTCTTC
D gene: .; clone size: many; J gene: TRBJ2-7; V gene: TRBV11-3; CDR3 protein: CASSLGCLRDPYEQYF; CDR3 DNA: TGTGCCAGCAGCTTAGGATGTCTAAGGGATCCCTACGAGCAGTACTTC
D gene: TRBD1; clone size: many; J gene: TRBJ2-7; V gene: TRBV5-1; CDR3 protein: CASSLGQGVIYEQYF; CDR3 DNA: TGCGCCAGCAGCCTCGGACAGGGGGTAATCTACGAGCAGTACTTC
D gene: TRBD1; clone size: .; J gene: TRBJ1-1; V gene: TRBV6-4; CDR3 protein: CAGSYPGGQEAFF; CDR3 DNA: TGTGCCGGCAGTTATCCCGGGGGACAGGAAGCTTTCTTT
D gene: TRBD2; clone size: many; J gene: TRBJ2-1; V gene: TRBV10-3; CDR3 protein: CAIRTSGSSYNEQFF; CDR3 DNA: TGTGCCATCAGAACTAGCGGAAGCTCCTACAATGAGCAGTTCTTC
D gene: TRBD2; clone size: many; J gene: TRBJ2-7; V gene: TRBV6-2/TRBV6-3; CDR3 protein: CASSYGTSGILSYEQYF; CDR3 DNA: TGTGCCAGCAGTTACGGGACTAGCGGGATACTTTCCTACGAGCAGTACTTC
D gene: .; clone size: many; J gene: TRBJ1-6; V gene: TRBV6-1; CDR3 protein: CASSTGLNSPLHF; CDR3 DNA: TGTGCCAGCAGTACAGGGTTAAATTCACCCCTCCACTTT
D gene: .; clone size: many; J gene: TRBJ2-1; V gene: TRBV28; CDR3 protein: CASSLSDSNNEQFF; CDR3 DNA: TGTGCCAGCAGTTTATCGGACAGTAACAATGAGCAGTTCTTC
D gene: .; clone size: many; J gene: TRBJ1-1; V gene: TRBV24-1; CDR3 protein: CATSDSGAANTEAFF; CDR3 DNA: TGTGCCACCAGTGATTCAGGGGCGGCGAACACTGAAGCTTTCTTT
D gene: .; clone size: many; J gene: TRBJ2-7; V gene: TRBV2; CDR3 protein: CASSEGIWAESYEQYF; CDR3 DNA: TGTGCCAGCAGCGAAGGGATTTGGGCTGAATCCTACGAGCAGTACTTC
D gene: .; clone size: .; J gene: TRBJ1-5; V gene: TRBV12-3/TRBV12-4; CDR3 protein: CASSSTGHSNQPQHF; CDR3 DNA: TGTGCCAGCAGTTCCACGGGACACAGCAATCAGCCCCAGCATTTT
D gene: .; clone size: many; J gene: TRBJ2-7; V gene: TRBV6-1; CDR3 protein: CASSGKTGRIYEQYF; CDR3 DNA: TGTGCCAGCAGTGGGAAGACGGGACGGATCTACGAGCAGTACTTC
D gene: .; clone size: many; J gene: TRBJ2-3; V gene: TRBV7-9; CDR3 protein: CASSSSRGVVLEDTQYF; CDR3 DNA: TGTGCCAGCAGCTCAAGTAGGGGAGTTGTGTTGGAGGATACGCAGTATTTT
D gene: .; clone size: many; J gene: TRBJ2-4; V gene: TRBV2; CDR3 protein: CASHGLSSQKNIQYF; CDR3 DNA: TGTGCCAGCCATGGACTATCCAGTCAGAAAAACATTCAGTACTTC
D gene: .; clone size: few; J gene: TRBJ2-7; V gene: TRBV4-1; CDR3 protein: CASSRPGEVGYDEQYF; CDR3 DNA: TGCGCCAGCAGCCGGCCCGGGGAGGTGGGGTATGACGAGCAGTACTTC
D gene: TRBD1; clone size: .; J gene: TRBJ2-2; V gene: TRBV11-2; CDR3 protein: CASSFRTGTNTGELFF; CDR3 DNA: TGTGCCAGCAGCTTCCGGACAGGGACGAACACCGGGGAGCTGTTTTTT
D gene: .; clone size: few; J gene: TRBJ2-1; V gene: TRBV14; CDR3 protein: CASSQVGGATYNEQFF; CDR3 DNA: TGTGCCAGCAGCCAAGTAGGGGGGGCAACCTACAATGAGCAGTTCTTC
D gene: TRBD2; clone size: many; J gene: TRBJ2-5; V gene: TRBV7-8; CDR3 protein: CASSLASGGRGETQYF; CDR3 DNA: TGTGCCAGCAGCTTAGCGTCAGGCGGGAGGGGAGAGACCCAGTACTTC
D gene: TRBD2; clone size: .; J gene: TRBJ2-5; V gene: TRBV28; CDR3 protein: CASSPSGRQTQYF; CDR3 DNA: TGTGCCAGCAGTCCTAGCGGGAGACAGACCCAGTACTTC
D gene: TRBD1; clone size: few; J gene: TRBJ2-2; V gene: TRBV19; CDR3 protein: CASFTGTANTGELFF; CDR3 DNA: TGTGCCAGCTTTACCGGGACAGCGAACACCGGGGAGCTGTTTTTT
D gene: .; clone size: few; J gene: TRBJ2-5; V gene: TRBV18; CDR3 protein: CASSPLATGEGETQYF; CDR3 DNA: TGTGCCAGCTCACCCCTGGCGACAGGGGAGGGAGAGACCCAGTACTTC
D gene: .; clone size: .; J gene: TRBJ1-1; V gene: TRBV6-1; CDR3 protein: CASRLDGTNTEAFF; CDR3 DNA: TGTGCCAGCAGACTGGACGGAACGAACACTGAAGCTTTCTTT
D gene: .; clone size: many; J gene: TRBJ1-1; V gene: TRBV7-9; CDR3 protein: CASSPWSFGAGVNTEAFF; CDR3 DNA: TGTGCCAGCAGCCCATGGAGTTTTGGGGCAGGGGTGAACACTGAAGCTTTCTTT
D gene: TRBD2; clone size: .; J gene: TRBJ2-3; V gene: TRBV3-1; CDR3 protein: CASSLQLREGPTDTQYF; CDR3 DNA: TGTGCCAGCAGCCTACAGCTGAGGGAGGGTCCCACAGATACGCAGTATTTT
D gene: TRBD2; clone size: many; J gene: TRBJ2-3; V gene: TRBV20-1; CDR3 protein: CSARRPSGRVNTDTQYF; CDR3 DNA: TGCAGTGCTAGACGCCCTAGCGGGAGGGTTAACACAGATACGCAGTATTTT
D gene: .; clone size: many; J gene: TRBJ2-3; V gene: TRBV20-1; CDR3 protein: CSARRDGANRLQDTQYF; CDR3 DNA: TGCAGTGCTAGAAGAGACGGCGCCAACCGGTTGCAGGATACGCAGTATTTT
D gene: .; clone size: many; J gene: TRBJ2-5; V gene: TRBV30; CDR3 protein: CAWITEETQYF; CDR3 DNA: TGTGCCTGGATTACAGAAGAGACCCAGTACTTC
D gene: .; clone size: many; J gene: TRBJ2-5; V gene: TRBV27; CDR3 protein: CASSPPGETQYF; CDR3 DNA: TGTGCCAGCAGTCCCCCCGGGGAGACCCAGTACTTC
D gene: TRBD1; clone size: many; J gene: TRBJ2-7; V gene: TRBV7-6; CDR3 protein: CASSLSPGQGLGEQYF; CDR3 DNA: TGTGCCAGCAGCTTATCCCCGGGACAGGGGCTTGGGGAGCAGTACTTC
D gene: TRBD1; clone size: many; J gene: TRBJ2-7; V gene: TRBV30; CDR3 protein: CAWSQGAYEQYF; CDR3 DNA: TGTGCCTGGAGTCAGGGGGCATACGAGCAGTACTTC
D gene: .; clone size: many; J gene: TRBJ2-5; V gene: TRBV18; CDR3 protein: CASSPGLQEAQYF; CDR3 DNA: TGTGCCAGCTCACCGGGGCTTCAAGAGGCCCAGTACTTC
D gene: .; clone size: few; J gene: TRBJ2-1; V gene: TRBV6-1; CDR3 protein: CASGKIYNEQFF; CDR3 DNA: TGTGCCAGCGGCAAGATATACAATGAGCAGTTCTTC
D gene: .; clone size: many; J gene: TRBJ1-2; V gene: TRBV12-3/TRBV12-4; CDR3 protein: CASSPPEAIYGYTF; CDR3 DNA: TGTGCCAGCAGTCCCCCGGAGGCTATCTATGGCTACACCTTC
D gene: .; clone size: once; J gene: TRBJ2-3; V gene: TRBV30; CDR3 protein: CAWSVKDSSTDTQYF; CDR3 DNA: TGTGCCTGGAGTGTAAAGGATTCGAGCACAGATACGCAGTATTTT
D gene: .; clone size: .; J gene: TRBJ1-1; V gene: TRBV6-1; CDR3 protein: CVSTRSGTVNTEAFF; CDR3 DNA: TGTGTCAGCACCAGATCCGGGACGGTGAACACTGAAGCTTTCTTT
D gene: .; clone size: many; J gene: TRBJ1-3; V gene: TRBV7-8; CDR3 protein: CASSLGTAGASGNTIYF; CDR3 DNA: TGTGCCAGCAGCTTAGGGACGGCAGGGGCTTCTGGAAACACCATATATTTT